This is a list of T cell receptor beta chains from one sample in a study of T cell responses to AZD1222 COVID-19 vaccine. Sequenced by immunoSEQ multiplex PCR; TCRdb stores in-frame clones only, minus some. Of under 150,000 clones listed, 70% to 90% are singletons. The sample in question was peripheral blood, obtained on day 0 of AZD1222 vaccination. The receptors originated from an adult in good health. CDR3s include the opening cysteine and the closing phenylalanine or tryptophan. The D gene is left open where the match is weak. Part of the rows lack a size; the others show once, few, many or a class for expanded clones.

D gene	clone size	V gene	J gene	CDR3 DNA	CDR3 protein
-	-	TRBV6-5	TRBJ1-2	TGTGCCAGCAGCCCCGACCGAAACTATGGCTACACCTTC	CASSPDRNYGYTF
TRBD2	-	TRBV2	TRBJ2-7	TGTGCCAGCAGTGAGTCGCTAGCGGGTGGCGAGCAGTACTTC	CASSESLAGGEQYF
-	-	TRBV12-2	TRBJ2-5	TGTGCAAGTCGCTTAGGTGGAAAAGGGGAGACCCAGTACTTC	CASRLGGKGETQYF
-	-	TRBV18	TRBJ1-6	TGTGCCAGCGCTACCACGGGGCCCCTCCACTTT	CASATTGPLHF
TRBD1	-	TRBV27	TRBJ2-5	TGTGCCAGCAGCTTCCGGGACAGCTCTGTTGGCCAGTACTTC	CASSFRDSSVGQYF
-	few	TRBV5-5	TRBJ2-1	TGTGCCAGCAGCTTGGAACAGGTCCCCTACAATGAGCAGTTCTTC	CASSLEQVPYNEQFF
-	once	TRBV10-3	TRBJ2-7	TGTGCCACCAGGACAGGGAGGGACCTCTACGAGCAGTACTTC	CATRTGRDLYEQYF
-	-	TRBV6-5	TRBJ1-2	TGTGCCAGCAGGCCAGGGGTTAACTATGGCTACACCTTC	CASRPGVNYGYTF
TRBD1	once	TRBV6-5	TRBJ1-2	TGTGCCAGCAGTTTGGACAGGGGCTTCTATGGCTACACCTTC	CASSLDRGFYGYTF
TRBD1	once	TRBV5-1	TRBJ1-2	TGCGCCAGCAGCGGGGACAGGGGGCAGGGTGGCTACACCTTC	CASSGDRGQGGYTF
-	-	TRBV21-1	TRBJ2-3	TGTGCCAGCAGCACTCGGACTAGCGGGAGAGGTCCAGATACGCAGTATTTT	CASSTRTSGRGPDTQYF
-	-	TRBV18	TRBJ1-3	TGTGCCAGCTCACACCCCCGGGGAAACACCATATATTTT	CASSHPRGNTIYF
-	-	TRBV6-5	TRBJ1-3	TGTGCCAGTGGGGCAGGGTGGGGAAACACCATATATTTT	CASGAGWGNTIYF
-	few	TRBV24-1	TRBJ1-2	TGTGCCACCAGAGGCCGGGACACGGCGAGTAATGGTGGCTACACCTTC	CATRGRDTASNGGYTF
-	-	TRBV6-2/TRBV6-3	TRBJ1-5	TGTGCCAGCAGTTACCGGGTTCGACAGCCCCAGCATTTT	CASSYRVRQPQHF
-	-	TRBV5-1	TRBJ1-2	TGCGCCAGCAGCTTGGGGCAGGCGCTGGACTATGGCTACACCTTC	CASSLGQALDYGYTF
-	-	TRBV6-5	TRBJ2-7	TGTGCCAGCAGCTTAACCGGACGAGACTCCTACGAGCAGTACTTC	CASSLTGRDSYEQYF
TRBD1	-	TRBV30	TRBJ1-5	TGTGCCTGGGGACCACAGGGGAATCAGCCCCAGCATTTT	CAWGPQGNQPQHF
-	-	TRBV15	TRBJ1-3	TGTGCCACCAGCAAACAGGGTCCAAATATAATGAGGAACACCATATATTTT	CATSKQGPNIMRNTIYF
-	-	TRBV19	TRBJ2-1	TGTGCCAGTAGTATGGAGGGGGGGCCCCACAATGAGCAGTTCTTC	CASSMEGGPHNEQFF